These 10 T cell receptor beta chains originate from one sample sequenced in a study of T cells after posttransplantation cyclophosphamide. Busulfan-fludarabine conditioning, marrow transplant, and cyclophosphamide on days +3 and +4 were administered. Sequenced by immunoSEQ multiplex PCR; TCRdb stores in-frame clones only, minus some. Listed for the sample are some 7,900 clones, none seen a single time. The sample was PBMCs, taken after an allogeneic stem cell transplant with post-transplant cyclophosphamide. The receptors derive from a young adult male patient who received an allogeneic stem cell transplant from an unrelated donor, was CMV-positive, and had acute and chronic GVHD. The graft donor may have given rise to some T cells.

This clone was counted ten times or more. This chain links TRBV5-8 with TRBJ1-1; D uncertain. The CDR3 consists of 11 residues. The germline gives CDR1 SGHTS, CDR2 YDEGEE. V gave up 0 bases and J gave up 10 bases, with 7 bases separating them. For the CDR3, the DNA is TGTGCCAGCAGCTTGGCCGGCGGAGCTTTCTTT. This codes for CASSLAGGAFF.

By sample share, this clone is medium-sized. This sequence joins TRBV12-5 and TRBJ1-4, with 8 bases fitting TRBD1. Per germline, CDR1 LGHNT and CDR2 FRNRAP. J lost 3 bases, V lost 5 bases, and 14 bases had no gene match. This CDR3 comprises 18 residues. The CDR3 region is CASGIFQGADTSNEKLFF. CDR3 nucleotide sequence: TGTGCTAGTGGTATCTTCCAGGGGGCCGACACATCTAATGAAAAACTGTTTTTT. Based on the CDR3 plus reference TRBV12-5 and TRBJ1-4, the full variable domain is DARVTQTPRHKVTEMGQEVTMRCQPILGHNTVFWYRQTMMQGLELLAYFRNRAPLDDSGMPKDRFSAEMPDATLATLKIQPSEPRDSAVYFCASGIFQGADTSNEKLFFGSGTQLSVL.

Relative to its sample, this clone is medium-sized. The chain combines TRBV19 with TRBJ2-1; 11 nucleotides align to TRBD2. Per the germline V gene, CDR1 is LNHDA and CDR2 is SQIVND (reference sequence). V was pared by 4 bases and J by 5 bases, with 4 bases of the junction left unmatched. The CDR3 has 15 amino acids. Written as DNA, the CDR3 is TGTGCCAGTAGTAGACCTAGCGGGGGGAACAATGAGCAGTTCTTC. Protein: CASSRPSGGNNEQFF. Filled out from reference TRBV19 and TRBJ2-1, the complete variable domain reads DGGITQSPKYLFRKEGQNVTLSCEQNLNHDAMYWYRQDPGQGLRLIYYSQIVNDFQKGDIAEGYSVSREKKESFPLTVTSAQKNPTAFYLCASSRPSGGNNEQFFGPGTRLTVL.

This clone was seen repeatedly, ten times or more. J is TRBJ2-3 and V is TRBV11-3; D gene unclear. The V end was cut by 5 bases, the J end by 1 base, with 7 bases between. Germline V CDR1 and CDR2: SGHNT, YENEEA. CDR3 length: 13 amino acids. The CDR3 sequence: CASSPVRTDTQYF. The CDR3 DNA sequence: TGTGCCAGCAGCCCCGTTCGCACAGATACGCAGTATTTT.

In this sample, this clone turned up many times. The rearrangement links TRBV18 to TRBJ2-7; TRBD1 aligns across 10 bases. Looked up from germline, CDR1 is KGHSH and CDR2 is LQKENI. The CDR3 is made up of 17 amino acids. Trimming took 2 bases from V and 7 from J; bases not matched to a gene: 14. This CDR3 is CASSPKTRGQGSIEQYF. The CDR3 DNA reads TGTGCCAGCTCACCAAAAACGCGGGGACAGGGGAGTATAGAGCAGTACTTC.

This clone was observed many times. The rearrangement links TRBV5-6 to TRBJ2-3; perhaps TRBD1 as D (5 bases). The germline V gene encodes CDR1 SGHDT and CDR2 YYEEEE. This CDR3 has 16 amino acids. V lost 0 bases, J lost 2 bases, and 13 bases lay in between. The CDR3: CASSLASDSDTDTQYF. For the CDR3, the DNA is TGTGCCAGCAGCTTGGCATCTGACAGTGACACAGATACGCAGTATTTT.

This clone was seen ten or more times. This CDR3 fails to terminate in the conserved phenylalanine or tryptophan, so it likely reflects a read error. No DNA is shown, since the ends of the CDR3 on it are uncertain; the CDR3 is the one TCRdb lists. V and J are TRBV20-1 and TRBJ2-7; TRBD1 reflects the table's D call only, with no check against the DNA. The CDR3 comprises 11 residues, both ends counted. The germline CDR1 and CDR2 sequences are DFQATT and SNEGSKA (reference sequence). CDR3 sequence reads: CSAREGDRPPR.

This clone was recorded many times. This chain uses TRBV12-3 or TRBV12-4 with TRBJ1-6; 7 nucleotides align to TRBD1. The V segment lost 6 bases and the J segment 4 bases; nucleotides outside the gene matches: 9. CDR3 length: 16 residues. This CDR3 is CASSQYSQGYNSPLHF. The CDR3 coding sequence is TGTGCCAGCAGCCAATACTCACAGGGGTATAATTCACCCCTCCACTTT.

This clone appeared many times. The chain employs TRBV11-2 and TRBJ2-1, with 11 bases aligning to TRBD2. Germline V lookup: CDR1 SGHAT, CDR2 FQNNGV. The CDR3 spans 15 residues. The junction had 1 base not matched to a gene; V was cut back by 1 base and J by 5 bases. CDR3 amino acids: CASSLGLAGHNEQFF. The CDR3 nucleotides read TGTGCCAGCAGCTTAGGACTAGCGGGGCACAATGAGCAGTTCTTC.

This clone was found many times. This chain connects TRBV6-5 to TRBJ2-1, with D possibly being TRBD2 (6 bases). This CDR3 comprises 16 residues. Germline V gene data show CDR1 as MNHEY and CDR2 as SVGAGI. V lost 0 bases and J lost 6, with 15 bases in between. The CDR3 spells CASSYSRKRASNEQFF. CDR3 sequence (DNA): TGTGCCAGCAGTTACTCCCGAAAGCGGGCGTCCAATGAGCAGTTCTTC.